A selection of T cell receptor beta chains follows, all from one sample in a study of blood T cell repertoires in COVID-19. Clones were read by immunoSEQ multiplex PCR, and TCRdb kept only the in-frame ones, dropping some. The sample records 100,000 or so clones, about 77% being singletons. The sample comprised peripheral blood. The receptors originated from a woman between 70 and 85 years old with acute or convalescent COVID-19. CDR3s include the opening cysteine and the closing phenylalanine or tryptophan. Each record gives: D gene, clone size, V gene, J gene, CDR3 protein, CDR3 DNA. The D gene is left open where the match is weak. Some rows have no size entry. The others give once, few or many, or a class for an expanded clone.

>-|few|TRBV14|TRBJ1-1
CASSPGQANTEAFF
TGTGCCAGCAGCCCCGGTCAGGCAAACACTGAAGCTTTCTTT
>TRBD1|-|TRBV6-2/TRBV6-3|TRBJ1-5
CASSPGQGGRIQPQHF
TGTGCCAGCAGTCCGGGACAGGGCGGGCGGATTCAGCCCCAGCATTTT
>-|-|TRBV29-1|TRBJ2-2
CSVAGPSNTGELFF
TGCAGCGTCGCGGGACCCTCGAACACCGGGGAGCTGTTTTTT
>TRBD1|-|TRBV19|TRBJ1-5
CASEQGSDQPQHF
TGTGCCAGTGAACAGGGGTCGGATCAGCCCCAGCATTTT
>-|-|TRBV5-1|TRBJ1-3
CASKREAGNTIYF
TGCGCCAGCAAGCGGGAGGCTGGAAACACCATATATTTT
>TRBD2|-|TRBV7-2|TRBJ2-3
CASSPYLAGVTSTDTQYF
TGTGCCAGCAGCCCTTACCTAGCGGGGGTTACTAGCACAGATACGCAGTATTTT
>TRBD2|-|TRBV9|TRBJ2-3
CASSAISGGASSTQYF
TGTGCCAGCAGCGCAATTAGCGGGGGGGCCTCGAGTACGCAGTATTTT
>-|-|TRBV21-1|TRBJ2-7
CASSPVPGQGYEQYF
TGTGCCAGCAGCCCAGTCCCGGGACAGGGGTACGAGCAGTACTTC
>-|-|TRBV7-8|TRBJ2-3
CASSLNAGSPAQYF
TGTGCCAGCAGCTTAAATGCGGGCAGCCCAGCGCAGTATTTT
>-|-|TRBV5-1|TRBJ1-2
CASRQGTNYGYTF
TGCGCCAGCCGGCAGGGAACAAACTATGGCTACACCTTC
>-|-|TRBV19|TRBJ1-1
CASSISGRATEAFF
TGTGCCAGTAGTATCTCGGGCAGGGCCACTGAAGCTTTCTTT
>TRBD1|-|TRBV19|TRBJ1-3
CASSPTGANTIYF
TGTGCCAGTAGCCCGACAGGGGCCAACACCATATATTTT
>TRBD1|-|TRBV13|TRBJ2-5
CASSADRGGTETQYF
TGTGCCAGCAGCGCCGACAGGGGTGGGACAGAGACCCAGTACTTC
>-|-|TRBV20-1|TRBJ1-4
CSASRNEKLFF
TGCAGTGCTAGCCGTAATGAAAAACTGTTTTTT
>-|-|TRBV19|TRBJ1-1
CASSTGLNTEAFF
TGTGCCAGTAGTACGGGTCTGAACACTGAAGCTTTCTTT
>-|-|TRBV5-8|TRBJ1-1
CASSLEARNTEAFF
TGTGCCAGCAGCCTAGAGGCCCGGAACACTGAAGCTTTCTTT
>-|-|TRBV5-6|TRBJ1-3
CASSYTGYSGNTIYF
TGTGCCAGCAGCTATACAGGGTACTCTGGAAACACCATATATTTT
>TRBD1|-|TRBV28|TRBJ2-1
CASSLYGDRGIMPEQFF
TGTGCCAGCAGTTTATACGGGGACAGGGGAATTATGCCTGAGCAGTTCTTC
>-|-|TRBV2|TRBJ1-1
CASSEQGGFEAFF
TGTGCCAGCAGTGAACAGGGAGGGTTTGAAGCTTTCTTT
>TRBD1|-|TRBV30|TRBJ1-5
CAWDGGTGGNQPQHF
TGTGCCTGGGATGGCGGGACAGGAGGGAATCAGCCCCAGCATTTT
>-|-|TRBV3-1/TRBV3-2|TRBJ1-3
CASSQASSGNTIYF
TGTGCCAGCAGCCAAGCGAGCTCTGGAAACACCATATATTTT
>TRBD1|once|TRBV10-3|TRBJ2-7
CAIRDRGYEQYF
TGTGCCATCAGGGACAGGGGGTACGAGCAGTACTTC
>TRBD1|-|TRBV28|TRBJ1-1
CASSRRPGTGGTEAFF
TGTGCCAGCAGCCGTCGCCCCGGGACAGGGGGGACTGAAGCTTTCTTT
>TRBD1|few|TRBV18|TRBJ1-2
CASSPRDRGLGGYTF
TGTGCCAGCTCACCCAGGGACAGGGGGCTCGGTGGCTACACCTTC
>TRBD1|-|TRBV6-6|TRBJ1-2
CASSYSETGKFLF
TGTGCCAGCAGTTACTCTGAGACAGGGAAGTTCCTCTTC
>TRBD1|-|TRBV12-5|TRBJ2-1
CASGFGPDRDRSYNEQFF
TGTGCTAGTGGTTTCGGCCCCGACCGGGACAGATCCTACAATGAGCAGTTCTTC
>TRBD2|-|TRBV4-1|TRBJ2-1
CASSQERGLAGGKHYNEQFF
TGCGCCAGCAGCCAAGAACGGGGACTAGCGGGGGGGAAACATTACAATGAGCAGTTCTTC
>TRBD2|-|TRBV6-6|TRBJ2-7
CASSYGGGASEQYF
TGTGCCAGCAGTTACGGGGGGGGAGCCTCCGAGCAGTACTTC
>TRBD1|-|TRBV19|TRBJ1-5
CATRGTGEQPQHF
TGTGCCACCAGGGGTACAGGGGAACAGCCCCAGCATTTT
>-|once|TRBV19|TRBJ1-2
CASSIPGSYGYTF
TGTGCCAGTAGTATTCCAGGGTCCTATGGCTACACCTTC
>TRBD1|-|TRBV10-3|TRBJ2-1
CATQTGDNEQFF
TGTGCCACCCAGACAGGGGACAATGAGCAGTTCTTC
>-|-|TRBV19|TRBJ1-5
CASSQQPNQPQHF
TGTGCCAGTAGCCAACAGCCAAATCAGCCCCAGCATTTT
>-|once|TRBV27|TRBJ1-2
CASSPRTLNYGYTF
TGTGCCAGCAGTCCGCGGACATTAAACTATGGCTACACCTTC
>-|-|TRBV10-3|TRBJ2-3
CAIHSYPGSTDTQYF
TGTGCCATACACTCGTATCCGGGGTCCACAGATACGCAGTATTTT
>TRBD2|once|TRBV15|TRBJ2-3
CATSSLLAGSTDTQYF
TGTGCCACCAGCAGCCTCCTAGCGGGAAGCACAGATACGCAGTATTTT
>TRBD1|-|TRBV18|TRBJ2-1
CASSLRQGWPNEQFF
TGTGCCAGCTCACTCCGACAGGGGTGGCCAAATGAGCAGTTCTTC